These 9 T cell receptor beta chains were sequenced from one sample in a study of blood T cell repertoires in COVID-19. Here immunoSEQ multiplex PCR was the method, and the copy in TCRdb shows in-frame clones only, minus some. The sample lists roughly 350,000 clones, 80% to 90% occurring once. Sequenced input: peripheral blood. The source of these receptors is a woman aged 25 to 39 with COVID-19, enrolled during active disease.

This clone is a singleton in its sample. The genes are TRBV4-1 and TRBJ2-1; 11 bases agree with TRBD2. V lost 0 bases, J lost 5 bases, and 6 bases stayed unmatched. This CDR3 contains 17 residues. Germline V CDR1 and CDR2: MGHRA, YSYEKL. CDR3 nucleotides: TGCGCCAGCAGCCAAGAAACTAGCGGGAGTATTAACAATGAGCAGTTCTTC. This gives the protein CASSQETSGSINNEQFF.

This clone was observed a few times. The chain links TRBV29-1 to TRBJ1-2; D not certain. The V end was cut by 4 bases, the J end by 2 bases, with 5 bases between. This CDR3 is built from 11 residues. Germline V CDR1 and CDR2: SQVTM, ANQGSEA. The CDR3 loop is CSVARNYGYTF. The CDR3 DNA is TGCAGCGTTGCTAGGAACTATGGCTACACCTTC. Full variable domain (outside the CDR3, taken from reference TRBV29-1 and TRBJ1-2): SAVISQKPSRDICQRGTSLTIQCQVDSQVTMMFWYRQQPGQSLTLIATANQGSEATYESGFVIDKFPISRPNLTFSTLTVSNMSPEDSSIYLCSVARNYGYTFGSGTRLTVV.

V is TRBV6-5 and J is TRBJ2-3, with 9 bases aligning to TRBD2. V dropped 6 bases and J dropped 3; count of bases not matched to a gene: 7. This CDR3 spans 15 amino acids. Per the germline V gene, CDR1 is MNHEY and CDR2 is SVGAGI. The CDR3 DNA reads TGTGCCAGCAGCCTCCCTACTAGCGGGACAGATACGCAGTATTTT. Translating it yields CASSLPTSGTDTQYF.

The rearrangement joins TRBV28 to TRBJ1-5; D perhaps matches TRBD1 (5 bases). Trimming pared 2 bases from V and 4 bases from J, leaving 12 bases between. The germline V gene has CDR1 MDHEN and CDR2 SYDVKM. This CDR3 is 15 amino acids long. CDR3 protein: CASSLDGRANQPQHF. CDR3 DNA: TGTGCCAGCAGTTTAGACGGCAGGGCTAATCAGCCCCAGCATTTT.

V is TRBV12-3 or TRBV12-4 and J is TRBJ2-7; the match to TRBD1 covers 9 bases. Trimming took 9 bases from V and 4 from J; bases not matched to a gene: 7. The length of the CDR3 is 13 residues. The CDR3 sequence is CASGTGRLYEQYF. CDR3 sequence (DNA): TGTGCCAGTGGGACAGGGAGATTGTACGAGCAGTACTTC.

The chain uses TRBV13 and TRBJ2-1, with D hard to call. Germline lookup yields CDR1 PRHDT and CDR2 FYEKMQ (reference sequence). The CDR3 loop spans 12 amino acids. Trimming removed 1 base at V and 7 bases at J, with 5 bases between. For the CDR3, the DNA is TGTGCCAGCAGCTTAGAAGCAAATGAGCAGTTCTTC. Translated: CASSLEANEQFF.

This clone has just one count. The chain has TRBV5-1 and TRBJ1-3, with D tentatively TRBD1 (6 bases). Germline V gene lookup returns CDR1 SGHRS and CDR2 YFSETQ. This CDR3 is 15 amino acids long. V was trimmed by 4 bases and J by 8 bases, leaving 19 bases between them. This CDR3 is CASSTDSPPRDTIYF. The CDR3 DNA reads TGCGCCAGCAGCACGGACAGTCCTCCGAGGGACACCATATATTTT.

The V gene is TRBV15, the J gene TRBJ2-4; 10 bases match TRBD1. The V and J ends lost 1 base and 6 bases, in that order; junction bases with no gene match: 6. This CDR3 has 16 amino acids. Germline lookup yields CDR1 LNHNV and CDR2 YYDKDF (reference sequence). The DNA for the CDR3 is TGTGCCACCAGCAGAGGGACAGGGGGTAGGGTAAACATTCAGTACTTC. Its protein product is CATSRGTGGRVNIQYF.

This clone appeared a few times. The chain uses TRBV5-5 and TRBJ2-2; TRBD2 might be the D (5 bases). CDR1 SGHKS and CDR2 YYEKEE come from the germline V gene (reference sequence). V gave up 0 bases and J gave up 5 bases, with 5 bases separating them. CDR3 length: 13 residues. The CDR3 DNA sequence: TGTGCCAGCAGCTTGGCGGGGACCGGGGAGCTGTTTTTT. Its protein is CASSLAGTGELFF.